The 13 T cell receptor beta chains reported below all come from one sample, sequenced in a study of a mutant IDH1 vaccine in newly diagnosed glioma. Assay used: immunoSEQ multiplex PCR; TCRdb lists only in-frame clones, some missing. The sample gives around 61,000 clones, about 80% of which show up once; 5% to 6% is in the top ten. Time point reported: week 47, end of study. Vaccinated patients received 300 ug of mutant IDH1 20-mer peptide per dose, with topical imiquimod. For these TCRs, the target antigens are not known. Sequences were derived from PBMCs, sampled from a glioma patient whose treatment included an IDH1 peptide vaccine. The source is a man aged 45-65 years with glioma.

The rearrangement links TRBV30 to TRBJ2-7; 10 positions match TRBD1. Germline V lookup: CDR1 GTSNPN, CDR2 SVGIG (reference sequence). The CDR3 totals 12 residues. The J segment lost 4 bases and the V segment lost 8 bases, leaving 5 bases of the junction unmatched. In DNA, the CDR3 is TGTGCCGCCCGGGACAGGGGTTACGAGCAGTACTTC. Translated, it gives CAARDRGYEQYF.

This chain joins TRBV25-1 and TRBJ2-3; TRBD2 aligns across 13 bases. The CDR3 runs 16 residues. The germline V gene encodes CDR1 MGHDK and CDR2 SYGVNS. The trim removed 5 bases at V and 5 bases at J, leaving 7 bases unmatched. The CDR3 here is CASSKGLAGAIDTQYF. In nucleotides, the CDR3 is TGTGCCAGCAGTAAAGGACTAGCGGGGGCGATAGATACGCAGTATTTT.

The chain links TRBV2 to TRBJ1-4, with D possibly matching TRBD1 (5 bases). V was trimmed by 6 bases and J by 5 bases, leaving 7 bases between them. This CDR3 has 12 amino acids. Germline V CDR1 and CDR2: SNHLY, FYNNEI. Written as DNA, the CDR3 is TGTGCCAGCAGGGGGACGAATGAAAAACTGTTTTTT. It yields the protein CASRGTNEKLFF.

V and J are TRBV2 and TRBJ2-3; 8 bases are shared with TRBD2. V gave up 5 bases and J gave up 4 bases; unmatched junction bases: 2. The CDR3 totals 13 residues. Germline V gene data show CDR1 as SNHLY and CDR2 as FYNNEI. The CDR3: CASSSGGADTQYF. The CDR3 nucleotides read TGTGCCAGCAGTTCGGGGGGGGCAGATACGCAGTATTTT.

This clone was found once. The J gene is TRBJ2-7, the V gene TRBV5-1; the D gene is possibly TRBD1 (5 bases). Germline lookup yields CDR1 SGHRS and CDR2 YFSETQ. Trimming took 4 bases from V and 7 from J, leaving 24 bases between them. This CDR3 has 16 residues. Here the CDR3 DNA reads TGCGCCAGCAGCCAACTTGGTAGGTCGCAAGGGGAAGAGCAGTACTTC. This encodes CASSQLGRSQGEEQYF.

The chain employs TRBV29-1 and TRBJ1-3; D is possibly TRBD1 (5 bases). This CDR3 has 13 residues. The V gene lost 2 bases and the J gene lost 2 bases, with 7 bases spanning the gap. The germline V gene has CDR1 SQVTM and CDR2 ANQGSEA. CDR3 DNA: TGCAGCGTTGAAAAGGACACTGGAAACACCATATATTTT. Translating it yields CSVEKDTGNTIYF.

The chain recombines TRBV6-1 with TRBJ1-2; D gene ambiguous. The CDR3 is 13 amino acids. V lost 0 bases, J lost 6 bases, and 8 bases lay in between. CDR1 is MNHNS, CDR2 SASEGT, per germline. This CDR3 is CASSEALVNGYTF. The DNA of the CDR3 is TGTGCCAGCAGTGAAGCTCTGGTAAATGGCTACACCTTC.

The rearrangement links TRBV13 to TRBJ2-5, with 7 bases matching TRBD1. CDR3 length equals 14 residues. J was trimmed by 5 bases and V by 7 bases; bases with no gene match: 10. CDR1 is PRHDT, CDR2 FYEKMQ, per germline (reference sequence). CDR3 loop: CASTRTGSYETQYF. The CDR3 nucleotides read TGTGCCAGCACCAGGACAGGATCATACGAGACCCAGTACTTC.

The genes are TRBV6-5 and TRBJ2-5; 7 nucleotides match TRBD2. V lost 9 bases, J lost 5 bases, and 15 bases stayed unmatched. The CDR3 contains 15 residues. Germline CDR1 and CDR2: MNHEY and SVGAGI. The CDR3 DNA follows: TGTGCCAGTCCCCTCGCGGGGGACCTCCTCGAGACCCAGTACTTC. It translates to CASPLAGDLLETQYF.

This clone has a handful of counts. The chain employs TRBV19 and TRBJ1-5; 9 bases align to TRBD1. The length of the CDR3 is 16 residues. The V gene end was trimmed by 3 bases and the J gene end by 9 bases; junction bases not matched to a gene: 12. Per germline, CDR1 LNHDA and CDR2 SQIVND (reference sequence). The CDR3 DNA is TGTGCCAGTAGTATTAACCGAGGACAGGGGACGCGGCCCCAGCATTTT. Translation gives CASSINRGQGTRPQHF.

V usage is TRBV6-5 and J usage is TRBJ1-2; TRBD1 matches at 10 bases. The CDR3 is 14 amino acids. Looked up from germline, CDR1 is MNHEY and CDR2 is SVGAGI. V dropped 6 bases and J dropped 8; count of bases not matched to a gene: 9. The CDR3 DNA follows: TGTGCCAGCAGCCGGTCGACAGGGGGCGGGGGCTACACCTTC. Protein: CASSRSTGGGGYTF.

This chain uses TRBV19 with TRBJ2-1; tentatively, D is TRBD1 (6 bases). Germline values: CDR1 LNHDA, CDR2 SQIVND (reference sequence). This CDR3 comprises 12 residues. Between the trimmed V and J ends, which lost 3 bases and 9 bases, there was a span of 9 bases. CDR3 loop: CASSIGGSEQFF. CDR3 nucleotides: TGTGCCAGTAGTATTGGGGGCAGTGAGCAGTTCTTC.

In the case of this clone: Other DNA sequences in this specimen translate into the identical CDR3. The gene calls are TRBV18 and TRBJ1-5; D possibly corresponds to TRBD1 (5 bases). CDR3 length: 14 residues. Per the germline V gene, CDR1 is KGHSH and CDR2 is LQKENI. V lost 6 bases and J lost 2, with 11 bases in between. The CDR3, as DNA: TGTGCCAGCTCTCTTCAGGGACGCAATCAGCCCCAGCATTTT. This encodes CASSLQGRNQPQHF.